The next 28 T cell receptor beta chains were all read from a single sample in a study of radiotherapy plus CTLA-4 blockade in lung cancer. Produced via immunoSEQ multiplex PCR; TCRdb's table is partial and in-frame only. In the table there are approximately 82,000 clones, about 80% of which are singletons. The sample here was peripheral blood, taken from a patient treated with radiotherapy plus ipilimumab. The receptors derive from a human donor with non-small cell lung cancer that progressed on radiotherapy plus ipilimumab.

The chain couples TRBV27 to TRBJ1-3, with D possibly TRBD1 on 6 matching bases. Trimming pared 3 bases from V and 3 bases from J, leaving 21 bases between. The CDR3 extends over 18 amino acids. Germline V gene data show CDR1 as MNHEY and CDR2 as SMNVEV (reference sequence). CDR3 coding DNA: TGTGCCAGCAGTTTCGGCGCCCCAAGCAGGGGTGGTGGAAACACCATATATTTT. Protein product: CASSFGAPSRGGGNTIYF.

V is TRBV19 and J is TRBJ2-5; 8 nucleotides match TRBD2. The last part of the DNA fits TRBJ2-7 better; the J call may be wrong. The CDR3 is 15 amino acids. Germline assignment: CDR1 LNHDA and CDR2 SQIVND (reference sequence). The CDR3 coding sequence is TGTGCCAGCAAGGGAGACGGCGGGAGGTACGGCGAGCAGTACTTC. Amino acids: CASKGDGGRYGEQYF.

The CDR3: CASRKGVNQPQHF. The CDR3 DNA reads TGTGCCAGCAGAAAGGGGGTGAATCAGCCCCAGCATTTT. The chain couples TRBV28 to TRBJ1-5, with D perhaps matching TRBD1 (6 bases). CDR3 length equals 13 residues. The V and J ends lost 6 bases and 4 bases respectively, with 10 bases between them. Germline V gene data show CDR1 as MDHEN and CDR2 as SYDVKM.

The chain joins TRBV6-5 to TRBJ2-1; 10 positions agree with TRBD1. The V gene's germline CDR1 is MNHEY and CDR2 SVGAGI. J was trimmed by 3 bases and V by 8 bases; bases with no gene match: 1. CDR3 length: 13 amino acids. CDR3 nucleotide sequence: TGTGCCAGCGGACAGGGGGGCTACAATGAGCAGTTCTTC. This translates into CASGQGGYNEQFF.

This rearrangement joins TRBV7-2 to TRBJ2-5; TRBD1 is a possible D gene (5 bases). In germline, CDR1 is SGHTA, CDR2 FQGNSA. The CDR3 runs 15 residues. V lost 2 bases and J lost 4, with 14 bases in between. The CDR3 sequence: CASSLTTDRRETQYF. CDR3 sequence (DNA): TGTGCCAGCAGCTTAACGACAGATAGGCGAGAGACCCAGTACTTC.

V is TRBV29-1 and J is TRBJ2-1; 11 bases agree with TRBD2. The germline V gene has CDR1 SQVTM and CDR2 ANQGSEA. V was pared by 7 bases and J by 9 bases, with 5 bases of the junction left unmatched. The CDR3 is 12 amino acids. The CDR3 is CSAPLAGVEQFF. CDR3 in DNA: TGCAGCGCCCCACTAGCGGGAGTTGAGCAGTTCTTC.

The rearrangement uses TRBV6-4 and TRBJ2-1; 9 bases fit TRBD1. The CDR3 is 14 amino acids. CDR1 is MRHNA and CDR2 is SNTAGT in the germline V gene. Unmatched junction bases numbered 10, after V lost 6 bases and J lost 10 bases. CDR3: CASSVDRGAYEQFF. CDR3 nucleotide sequence: TGTGCCAGCAGCGTGGACAGGGGAGCCTACGAGCAGTTCTTC.

The V and J genes are TRBV19 and TRBJ1-2, with D unclear. Germline V CDR1 and CDR2: LNHDA, SQIVND (reference sequence). Deletions cut 6 bases from V and 2 bases from J, with 10 bases between. CDR3 length equals 13 residues. CDR3 sequence (DNA): TGTGCCAGTAGGGTAGGGTTCAACTATGGCTACACCTTC. Its protein product is CASRVGFNYGYTF. The full variable domain, its missing parts supplied by reference TRBV19 and TRBJ1-2, is DGGITQSPKYLFRKEGQNVTLSCEQNLNHDAMYWYRQDPGQGLRLIYYSQIVNDFQKGDIAEGYSVSREKKESFPLTVTSAQKNPTAFYLCASRVGFNYGYTFGSGTRLTVV.

The chain joins TRBV28 to TRBJ1-5; D is uncertain. This CDR3 is 12 amino acids long. Germline CDR1 is MDHEN and CDR2 is SYDVKM. Trimming removed 4 bases at V and 7 bases at J, with 8 bases between. CDR3 residues: CASSSPNQPQHF. CDR3 DNA sequence: TGTGCCAGCAGTTCGCCGAACCAGCCCCAGCATTTT.

This clone has ten or more counts. The chain links TRBV10-3 to TRBJ1-2; 8 bases map to TRBD1. The CDR3 is made up of 14 amino acids. The V and J ends lost 7 bases and 7 bases, in that order; junction bases with no gene match: 11. In germline, CDR1 is ENHRY, CDR2 SYGVKD. CDR3 amino acids: CAIKRAGGGSGYTF. CDR3 bases: TGTGCCATCAAACGGGCAGGGGGCGGTTCTGGCTACACCTTC.

The chain recombines TRBV6-5 with TRBJ2-5, with 9 nucleotides matching TRBD2. The CDR3 is 15 residues long. V lost 7 bases to trimming and J lost 2 bases; unmatched junction nucleotides: 8. Germline CDR1 MNHEY, CDR2 SVGAGI. The CDR3 region has the DNA TGTGCCAGCAAAAGACCTGGACTAGCGCAAGAGACCCAGTACTTC. Its protein is CASKRPGLAQETQYF.

In DNA form, the CDR3 reads TGTGCCAGCAGCTGGGGGGGCGGGGTGAGCTCCTACGAGCAGTACTTC. Translated, it gives CASSWGGGVSSYEQYF. The chain combines TRBV5-4 with TRBJ2-7; weak D call: TRBD2 (7 bases). CDR3 size: 16 residues. Trimming removed 3 bases from V and 0 bases from J, with 16 bases in between. CDR1 is SGHNT, CDR2 YYREEE, per germline (reference sequence).

The chain combines TRBV6-5 with TRBJ1-1; maybe TRBD1 (6 bases). V shed 3 bases and J shed 3 bases, with 8 bases lying between them. Germline V lookup: CDR1 MNHEY, CDR2 SVGAGI. The CDR3 loop spans 13 amino acids. CDR3 region: CASSYRTDTEAFF. The CDR3 nucleotides read TGTGCCAGCAGTTATAGGACAGACACTGAAGCTTTCTTT.

J is TRBJ1-5 and V is TRBV18, with D possibly TRBD1 on 5 matching bases. The germline V gene has CDR1 KGHSH and CDR2 LQKENI. Trimming shortened V by 3 bases and J by 2 bases, and 14 bases separated the two germline ends. The CDR3 sequence is 16 residues long. The CDR3 DNA sequence: TGTGCCAGCTCACCTACCGCAGGGTATGGCAATCAGCCCCAGCATTTT. It yields the protein CASSPTAGYGNQPQHF.

This clone came up a few times. V is TRBV6-6 and J is TRBJ1-4, with 11 bases identical to TRBD1. V lost 7 bases, J lost 8 bases, and 6 bases stayed unmatched. CDR1 is MNHNY and CDR2 is SVGAGI in the germline V gene (reference sequence). The CDR3 length is 14 residues. In DNA, the CDR3 is TGTGCCAGCAAGACCGGGACAGGGGGGGAAAAACTGTTTTTT. This gives the protein CASKTGTGGEKLFF.

The chain is built from TRBV6-5 and TRBJ2-7; 7 nucleotides line up with TRBD2. This CDR3 spans 15 amino acids. Unmatched junction bases numbered 10, after V lost 6 bases and J lost 2 bases. CDR1 is MNHEY, CDR2 SVGAGI, per germline. CDR3 DNA sequence: TGTGCCAGCAGCCCCTCGGGGGGTTCGGCCTACGAGCAGTACTTC. Amino acids: CASSPSGGSAYEQYF.

The rearrangement joins TRBV15 to TRBJ1-3; D might be TRBD1 (5 bases). Germline V gene lookup returns CDR1 LNHNV and CDR2 YYDKDF (reference sequence). V was trimmed by 3 bases and J by 0 bases, leaving 12 bases between them. CDR3 length: 16 residues. CDR3 loop: CATSSRDSSSGNTIYF. The CDR3 coding sequence is TGTGCCACCAGCAGCCGGGACTCTAGCTCTGGAAACACCATATATTTT.

V and J are TRBV7-3 and TRBJ2-1; 10 bases fit TRBD2. V lost 2 bases to trimming and J lost 6 bases; unmatched junction nucleotides: 7. Germline CDR1 and CDR2: SGHTA and FQGTGA. The CDR3 is 16 residues long. CDR3: CASSLDSGRAPNEQFF. CDR3 nucleotides: TGTGCCAGCAGCTTAGACAGCGGGAGGGCCCCCAATGAGCAGTTCTTC.

The chain is built from TRBV4-2 and TRBJ2-7; D assignment may be TRBD1 or TRBD2 (5 bases each). The V gene's germline CDR1 is LGHNA and CDR2 YNFKEQ. CDR3 length: 15 amino acids. V lost 3 bases and J 0 bases, leaving 12 bases between the germline ends. This CDR3 is CASSQTHGASYEQYF. For the CDR3, the DNA is TGTGCCAGCAGCCAGACCCACGGGGCCTCCTACGAGCAGTACTTC.

V is TRBV11-2 and J is TRBJ1-3, with 7 bases fitting TRBD1. CDR1 and CDR2 from the germline V gene are SGHAT and FQNNGV. The ends lost 1 base at V and 4 bases at J; junction bases unmatched: 1. The CDR3 extends over 14 amino acids. CDR3 nucleotides: TGTGCCAGCAGCTTAGGGACAGGAGGAAACACCATATATTTT. This translates into CASSLGTGGNTIYF.

The chain uses TRBV6-6 and TRBJ1-2; TRBD1 might be the D (5 bases). CDR3 length: 13 residues. The V gene lost 2 bases and the J gene lost 7 bases, with 11 bases spanning the gap. Germline CDR1 reads MNHNY; CDR2 reads SVGAGI (reference sequence). The CDR3 spells CASSYQGQGGYTF. For the CDR3, the DNA is TGTGCCAGCAGTTACCAGGGCCAGGGTGGCTACACCTTC.

The chain employs TRBV5-4 and TRBJ2-6, with D possibly being TRBD2 (7 bases). V lost 6 bases and J lost 0, with 19 bases in between. This CDR3 has 18 residues. Germline lookup yields CDR1 SGHNT and CDR2 YYREEE (reference sequence). The CDR3 bases are TGTGCCAGCACCCGAGGGGGAGGGTGGGACTCTGGGGCCAACGTCCTGACTTTC. Translation: CASTRGGGWDSGANVLTF.

The chain has TRBV27 and TRBJ2-3, with a tentative D call TRBD1 (5 bases). Germline assignment: CDR1 MNHEY and CDR2 SMNVEV (reference sequence). V lost 6 bases and J lost 0, with 13 bases in between. The CDR3 consists of 15 residues. The CDR3 DNA sequence: TGTGCCAGCAGCCGACAGACCGTTAGCACAGATACGCAGTATTTT. Its protein product is CASSRQTVSTDTQYF.

This clone was observed a single time. The V and J genes are TRBV7-2 and TRBJ1-2, with D possibly being TRBD1 (5 bases). CDR1 SGHTA and CDR2 FQGNSA come from the germline V gene. Deletions cut 3 bases from V and 7 bases from J, with 9 bases between. This CDR3 is 12 amino acids long. The CDR3 loop reads CASSLGGIGYTF. The CDR3 nucleotides read TGTGCCAGCAGCTTGGGGGGTATTGGCTACACCTTC.

This clone was picked up one time. V usage is TRBV5-1 and J usage is TRBJ2-2; no reliable D call. The germline V gene encodes CDR1 SGHRS and CDR2 YFSETQ. The V end lost 4 bases, the J end lost 3 bases, and 7 bases lay between the germline ends. The CDR3 extends over 13 amino acids. For the CDR3, the DNA is TGCGCCAGCAGCCCTCATTACACCGGGGAGCTGTTTTTT. Its protein is CASSPHYTGELFF.

This clone has more than one count but fewer than ten. The J gene is TRBJ1-4, the V gene TRBV7-9; tentative D call: TRBD1 (5 bases). Germline CDR1 and CDR2: SEHNR and FQNEAQ (reference sequence). The CDR3 sequence is 14 residues long. V lost 0 bases to trimming and J lost 6 bases, with 8 bases between them. CDR3 coding DNA: TGTGCCAGCAGCTTAGCAGGGGCGGATGAAAAACTGTTTTTT. This codes for CASSLAGADEKLFF.

This clone has just one count. The junction departs from the called germline gene at one end, perhaps through a read error. The chain couples TRBV7-8 to TRBJ1-6, with D uncertain. Germline V CDR1 and CDR2: SGHVS, FQNEAQ. The CDR3 has 15 amino acids. The CDR3 coding sequence is TGTGCCGGCAGCTTAGTCCGGGGAGGTAATTCACCCCTCCACTTT. Encoded protein: CAGSLVRGGNSPLHF.

The chain joins TRBV5-4 to TRBJ2-3; D perhaps matches TRBD2 (6 bases). V was pared by 2 bases and J by 1 base, with 11 bases between. The CDR3 covers 15 residues. Germline CDR1 and CDR2: SGHNT and YYREEE (reference sequence). CDR3 sequence (DNA): TGTGCCAGCAGCTTCGAGACTAGTGGCACAGATACGCAGTATTTT. Amino acid sequence: CASSFETSGTDTQYF.